This is a list of T cell receptor beta chains from one sample in a study of control samples from healthy donors and cancer patients. Profiled with immunoSEQ multiplex PCR; TCRdb holds only in-frame clones, not every one. The table has 200,000 to 250,000 clones, around 94% seen once. The sequenced sample was blood. The source is a man between 45 and 60 years old in good health. Each CDR3 is given with its conserved first and last residue. The D gene is left open where the match is weak.

d_call,j_call,v_call,cdr3_aa
TRBD1,TRBJ1-5,TRBV5-1,CASSPGTGGSGNQPQHF
-,TRBJ2-3,TRBV3-1/TRBV3-2,CASSQDDQNTDTQYF
TRBD1,TRBJ2-7,TRBV10-3,CATWTGVSYEQYF
TRBD2,TRBJ2-3,TRBV19,CASTNRGTSSTSTDTQYF
TRBD1,TRBJ1-4,TRBV6-6,CASSRRSAGAGGEKLFF
-,TRBJ2-7,TRBV4-2,CASSQDYRAYEQYF
TRBD1,TRBJ2-3,TRBV3-1/TRBV3-2,CASSARGRFGDTQYF
-,TRBJ2-7,TRBV5-5,CASSLASYEQYF
TRBD2,TRBJ2-1,TRBV18,CASSPALAGAGGNEQFF
-,TRBJ1-2,TRBV6-4,CASSEQLGLGGYTF
TRBD1,TRBJ2-1,TRBV12-3/TRBV12-4,CASSLGQKDEQFF
-,TRBJ1-6,TRBV11-2,CASSPTWAVDNSPLHF
-,TRBJ1-1,TRBV28,CASSLGRANTEAFF
TRBD1,TRBJ1-4,TRBV9,CASSETGTRVKTNEKLFF
-,TRBJ2-7,TRBV19,CASSNVQGGEQYF
-,TRBJ2-2,TRBV7-6,CASSFLATGELFF
-,TRBJ1-2,TRBV9,CASSVAAQNYGYTF
TRBD1,TRBJ2-7,TRBV15,CATSTGGFYEQYF
TRBD2,TRBJ2-5,TRBV19,CASSPGGAFQETQYF
-,TRBJ1-6,TRBV4-1,CASSLRDRRSSYNSPLHF
-,TRBJ1-2,TRBV18,CASSPDGANYGYTF
-,TRBJ1-2,TRBV6-5,CASSPLDSINGYTF
-,TRBJ2-2,TRBV14,CASSQDVVKGRTGELFF
TRBD1,TRBJ1-2,TRBV19,CASSPGQGAYGYTF
-,TRBJ1-5,TRBV30,CAWSDRNDQPQHF
-,TRBJ1-1,TRBV10-1,CASRDRGGWTEAFF
-,TRBJ1-2,TRBV2,CASRLDNYGYTF
-,TRBJ2-1,TRBV19,CASSPLAPPGDEQFF
-,TRBJ2-2,TRBV19,CASQRPGTANTGELFF
-,TRBJ2-3,TRBV11-2,CASSLEGGRRADTQYF
TRBD1,TRBJ2-1,TRBV5-4,CASSADRGFDEQFF
TRBD1,TRBJ1-6,TRBV10-3,CAISETDRDSPLHF
-,TRBJ1-1,TRBV11-3,CASSQNGGPMNTEAFF
-,TRBJ1-3,TRBV19,CASSIGKRGSGNTIYF
TRBD1,TRBJ2-2,TRBV11-2,CASSIGDSPNTGELFF